Below are 31 T cell receptor beta chains sequenced from a single sample in a study of blood T cell repertoires in COVID-19. Generated by immunoSEQ multiplex PCR, the TCRdb table keeps only in-frame clones and is missing some. The sample contains 140,000 to 150,000 clones, nearly 85% of which appear only once. Sequencing used peripheral blood. The receptors come from a human donor in a cohort sampled during active COVID-19.

This clone was counted only a few times. The V gene is TRBV7-2, the J gene TRBJ1-1; 9 nucleotides agree with TRBD1. Germline trimming cut 5 bases from V and 6 bases from J; bases unmatched to any gene: 7. Germline V CDR1 and CDR2: SGHTA, FQGNSA. The CDR3 loop spans 14 amino acids. The CDR3 loop reads CASSRSGTGSEAFF. The CDR3 DNA reads TGTGCCAGCAGCAGATCCGGGACAGGGTCTGAAGCTTTCTTT.

This clone was picked up one time. V gene TRBV7-2 combines with J gene TRBJ2-2; a weak D match, TRBD2 (5 bases). The CDR3 loop spans 15 amino acids. Trimming pared 1 base from V and 4 bases from J, leaving 10 bases between. Germline V gene data show CDR1 as SGHTA and CDR2 as FQGNSA. The CDR3 sequence: CASSLEEVPTGELFF. The DNA for the CDR3 is TGTGCCAGCAGCTTAGAGGAGGTTCCCACCGGGGAGCTGTTTTTT.

The rearrangement uses TRBV18 and TRBJ2-7; 9 bases match TRBD1. Germline values: CDR1 KGHSH, CDR2 LQKENI. There are 15 residues in the CDR3. Trimming removed 0 bases from V and 7 bases from J; junction bases left unmatched: 7. CDR3 protein: CASSPPGTGSVEQYF. For the CDR3, the DNA is TGTGCCAGCTCACCACCCGGGACAGGGTCGGTTGAGCAGTACTTC.

This chain joins TRBV12-5 and TRBJ2-2, with TRBD1 matching over 9 bases. With V trimmed by 6 bases and J by 7 bases, 9 bases remained unmatched. The CDR3 loop spans 15 amino acids. Germline CDR1 is LGHNT and CDR2 is FRNRAP. The CDR3 spells CASGPTGGTIGELFF. The CDR3 DNA reads TGTGCTAGTGGCCCGACAGGGGGAACGATCGGGGAGCTGTTTTTT.

In this sample, this clone turned up a few times. V is TRBV10-3 and J is TRBJ1-6; unclear D gene. The CDR3 spans 13 residues. CDR1 is ENHRY, CDR2 SYGVKD, per germline. V was clipped by 6 bases and J by 0 bases, with 3 bases between them. In DNA form, the CDR3 reads TGTGCCATCAGCAGCTCCTATAATTCACCCCTCCACTTT. Translating gives CAISSSYNSPLHF.

The chain recombines TRBV7-8 with TRBJ2-7, with 12 bases matching TRBD1. J lost 5 bases, V lost 5 bases, and 7 bases had no gene match. The CDR3 has 15 residues. Germline V gene lookup returns CDR1 SGHVS and CDR2 FQNEAQ. The CDR3 sequence is CASSELGTGGDEQYF. CDR3 nucleotide sequence: TGTGCCAGCAGCGAATTAGGGACAGGGGGCGACGAGCAGTACTTC.

This clone was seen a few times. V is TRBV10-1 and J is TRBJ2-1; 7 positions match TRBD2. V trimming: 2 bases; J trimming: 4 bases; junction bases outside the gene matches: 8. Germline values: CDR1 WNHNN, CDR2 SYGVQD (reference sequence). CDR3 size: 16 residues. As DNA, the CDR3 is TGCGCCAGCAGTGAGAACCCTGCGGGAGCATACAATGAGCAGTTCTTC. Translation: CASSENPAGAYNEQFF.

This sequence joins TRBV29-1 and TRBJ1-1, with D perhaps matching TRBD1 (5 bases). Trimming left V 6 bases short and J 4 bases short, with 18 bases between. The germline V gene has CDR1 SQVTM and CDR2 ANQGSEA. This CDR3 comprises 14 residues. The CDR3 protein is CSVEFRVSGTEAFF. DNA of the CDR3: TGCAGCGTCGAATTCAGGGTTTCGGGCACTGAAGCTTTCTTT.

The chain couples TRBV4-2 to TRBJ1-5; the D gene is possibly TRBD1 (6 bases). Germline loops: CDR1 LGHNA, CDR2 YNFKEQ. With 0 bases removed from V and 4 bases from J, the gap between germline ends came to 10 bases. The CDR3 has 15 residues. CDR3 DNA: TGTGCCAGCAGCCAAGATCTAAGGGGGAATCAGCCCCAGCATTTT. Encoded protein: CASSQDLRGNQPQHF.

V gene TRBV15 combines with J gene TRBJ2-1; the match to TRBD2 covers 9 bases. V lost 1 base to trimming and J lost 8 bases; unmatched junction nucleotides: 9. Looked up from germline, CDR1 is LNHNV and CDR2 is YYDKDF (reference sequence). The CDR3 is 16 residues long. Written as DNA, the CDR3 is TGTGCCACCAGCAGAGGGCCGGCGGGGGGGCCCCATGAGCAGTTCTTC. The encoded protein is CATSRGPAGGPHEQFF. Full variable domain (rest looked up from reference TRBV15 and TRBJ2-1): DAMVIQNPRYQVTQFGKPVTLSCSQTLNHNVMYWYQQKSSQAPKLLFHYYDKDFNNEADTPDNFQSRRPNTSFCFLDIRSPGLGDTAMYLCATSRGPAGGPHEQFFGPGTRLTVL.

This chain links TRBV11-2 with TRBJ1-4, with 8 nucleotides matching TRBD1. The CDR3 is 13 amino acids. The junction had 3 bases not matched to a gene; V was cut back by 2 bases and J by 10 bases. CDR1 SGHAT and CDR2 FQNNGV come from the germline V gene. CDR3 in DNA: TGTGCCAGCAGCTTAACTACAGGGGGAAAACTGTTTTTT. Its protein is CASSLTTGGKLFF.

The chain has TRBV18 and TRBJ1-1, with TRBD1 matching over 7 bases. J gave up 8 bases and V 0 bases, and 9 bases lay outside the gene matches. The CDR3 is made up of 15 amino acids. Germline V gene lookup returns CDR1 KGHSH and CDR2 LQKENI. CDR3 residues: CASSPPPQTGREAFF. In DNA, the CDR3 is TGTGCCAGCTCACCACCCCCCCAGACAGGGAGGGAAGCTTTCTTT.

This chain joins TRBV6-5 and TRBJ1-5; D is possibly TRBD1 (5 bases). V was pared by 6 bases and J by 5 bases, with 11 bases between. The CDR3 consists of 13 residues. Germline loops: CDR1 MNHEY, CDR2 SVGAGI. CDR3 protein: CASSSDSYQPQHF. In DNA form, the CDR3 reads TGTGCCAGCAGCTCCGACAGCTATCAGCCCCAGCATTTT.

This clone was seen a few times. V and J are TRBV10-3 and TRBJ2-2; TRBD1 is a possible D gene (6 bases). From germline, CDR1 is ENHRY and CDR2 SYGVKD. V lost 6 bases, J lost 5 bases, and 10 bases lay in between. The CDR3 contains 13 residues. CDR3 in DNA: TGTGCCATCAGGCCACAGGGTACCGGGGAGCTGTTTTTT. Protein product: CAIRPQGTGELFF.

The rearrangement uses TRBV5-1 and TRBJ2-5; no reliable D call. Trimming took off 2 bases at V and 2 bases at J, with 10 bases between the two ends. This CDR3 contains 14 residues. CDR1 and CDR2 from the germline V gene are SGHRS and YFSETQ. CDR3 residues: CASSFAGSQETQYF. The DNA for the CDR3 is TGCGCCAGCAGCTTCGCCGGGTCACAAGAGACCCAGTACTTC.

CDR3 nucleotides: TGTGCCAGCAGTACCTTGGGACAGTTGAACACTGAAGCTTTCTTT. Translated: CASSTLGQLNTEAFF. The gene calls are TRBV6-6 and TRBJ1-1; 7 positions agree with TRBD1. The CDR3 loop spans 15 amino acids. CDR1 and CDR2 (germline): MNHNY, SVGAGI (reference sequence). Trimming took 5 bases from V and 0 from J; bases not matched to a gene: 6.

J is TRBJ2-3 and V is TRBV5-4; possibly TRBD1 for D (6 bases). The CDR3 is made up of 16 amino acids. Trimming pared 4 bases from V and 0 bases from J, leaving 15 bases between. Germline CDR1 and CDR2: SGHNT and YYREEE (reference sequence). The CDR3 loop reads CASSRALRGSTDTQYF. CDR3 in DNA: TGTGCCAGCAGCCGGGCTCTTAGGGGGAGCACAGATACGCAGTATTTT.

The rearrangement uses TRBV20-1 and TRBJ1-3; D is possibly TRBD1 (5 bases). The CDR3 sequence is 11 residues long. Germline-derived CDR1 and CDR2 are DFQATT and SNEGSKA (reference sequence). The CDR3 here is CGTYSGNTIYF. The CDR3 DNA follows: TGCGGGACTTACTCTGGAAACACCATATATTTT.

This clone was seen a single time. The rearrangement uses TRBV7-9 and TRBJ1-2, with D unresolved. V shed 3 bases and J shed 3 bases, with 14 bases lying between them. This CDR3 has 15 residues. The V gene's germline CDR1 is SEHNR and CDR2 FQNEAQ (reference sequence). The CDR3 spells CASSLAGSTYYGYTF. The CDR3 bases are TGTGCCAGCAGCTTGGCGGGGTCCACTTACTATGGCTACACCTTC. The complete variable domain, with remaining parts taken from reference TRBV7-9 and TRBJ1-2, reads DTGVSQNPRHKITKRGQNVTFRCDPISEHNRLYWYRQTLGQGPEFLTYFQNEAQLEKSRLLSDRFSAERPKGSFSTLEIQRTEQGDSAMYLCASSLAGSTYYGYTFGSGTRLTVV.

This chain connects TRBV4-3 to TRBJ1-4, with 8 positions matching TRBD1. Germline lookup yields CDR1 LGHNA and CDR2 YSLEER. The junction had 10 bases not matched to a gene; V was cut back by 0 bases and J by 10 bases. The CDR3 sequence is 16 residues long. In DNA, the CDR3 is TGCGCCAGCAGCCAAGATCGGGCGGGACAGGACGGAAAACTGTTTTTT. Translating it yields CASSQDRAGQDGKLFF.

This clone has just a few counts. The rearrangement joins TRBV28 to TRBJ2-1, with 10 bases that match TRBD1. The CDR3 runs to 15 residues. Trimming took 8 bases from V and 1 from J; bases not matched to a gene: 5. Germline V gives CDR1 MDHEN, CDR2 SYDVKM. The CDR3 region is CASGDRGKSYNEQFF. CDR3 in DNA: TGTGCCAGCGGGGACAGGGGAAAGTCCTACAATGAGCAGTTCTTC.

The V gene is TRBV2, the J gene TRBJ2-5; maybe TRBD2 (5 bases). Deletions cut 11 bases from V and 3 bases from J, with 10 bases between. The CDR3 runs 11 residues. Germline CDR1 and CDR2: SNHLY and FYNNEI. CDR3 coding DNA: TGTGCCCGAGGACTTGAAGAGACCCAGTACTTC. As protein: CARGLEETQYF.

J is TRBJ2-7 and V is TRBV7-2, with TRBD1 matching over 7 bases. The V segment lost 1 base and the J segment 2 bases; nucleotides outside the gene matches: 2. The CDR3 runs 14 residues. Germline V gene data show CDR1 as SGHTA and CDR2 as FQGNSA. In DNA form, the CDR3 reads TGTGCCAGCAGCTTAGGAGGACAGGCCTACGAGCAGTACTTC. It encodes CASSLGGQAYEQYF.

This chain links TRBV6-2 or TRBV6-3 with TRBJ1-5; D uncertain. Germline lookup yields CDR1 MNHEY and CDR2 SVGEGT. CDR3 length equals 17 residues. V lost 5 bases and J lost 3, with 20 bases in between. CDR3 in DNA: TGTGCCAGCAGTCTAGCCTGGTTGAGGGCCTTCAATCAGCCCCAGCATTTT. It is translated as CASSLAWLRAFNQPQHF.

This clone was counted a single time. This sequence joins TRBV4-1 and TRBJ2-3, with 7 bases identical to TRBD2. V dropped 3 bases and J dropped 3; count of bases not matched to a gene: 9. Germline V gene sequence: CDR1 MGHRA, CDR2 YSYEKL. The CDR3 contains 16 residues. The CDR3: CASSHSPGLQTDTQYF. The CDR3 bases are TGCGCCAGCAGCCACTCCCCGGGACTACAAACAGATACGCAGTATTTT.

The chain recombines TRBV19 with TRBJ2-2; tentatively, D is TRBD1 (6 bases). This CDR3 comprises 12 residues. CDR1 LNHDA and CDR2 SQIVND come from the germline V gene (reference sequence). With 4 bases removed from V and 6 bases from J, the gap between germline ends came to 6 bases. The CDR3 bases are TGTGCCAGTAGTACAGGGGCCGGGGAGCTGTTTTTT. It encodes CASSTGAGELFF.

This clone appeared once. The chain combines TRBV7-2 with TRBJ2-7, with D perhaps TRBD1 (6 bases). The V and J ends lost 1 base and 4 bases respectively, with 11 bases between them. The CDR3 runs to 14 residues. Germline values: CDR1 SGHTA, CDR2 FQGNSA. The CDR3 region is CASSLGQQGYEQYF. CDR3 sequence (DNA): TGTGCCAGCAGCTTAGGGCAACAGGGATACGAGCAGTACTTC.

V and J are TRBV3-1 (or the pseudogene TRBV3-2) and TRBJ1-1, with D uncertain. The CDR3 extends over 13 amino acids. Trimming stripped 4 bases from V and 4 bases from J, with 10 bases between. Per the germline V gene, CDR1 is LGHDT and CDR2 is YNNKEL (reference sequence). The CDR3 DNA follows: TGTGCCAGCAGCCCCGATGCTATCACTGAAGCTTTCTTT. It is translated as CASSPDAITEAFF.

The CDR3 region is CASSSVVGLAGPGGDTQYF. CDR3 bases: TGTGCCAGCAGTTCAGTCGTAGGACTAGCGGGTCCCGGGGGAGATACGCAGTATTTT. The chain combines TRBV6-2 or TRBV6-3 with TRBJ2-3; 11 positions agree with TRBD2. CDR3 length equals 19 residues. J was trimmed by 5 bases and V by 4 bases; bases with no gene match: 17. CDR1 and CDR2 (germline): MNHEY, SVGEGT.

Concerning this clone: This specimen includes other DNA sequences encoding the same CDR3. The chain's CDR3 is CASSQDLNQPQHF. In DNA form, the CDR3 reads TGCGCCAGCAGCCAAGACTTGAATCAGCCCCAGCATTTT. The gene calls are TRBV4-3 and TRBJ1-5, with D unresolved. This CDR3 has 13 residues. CDR1 and CDR2 (germline): LGHNA, YSLEER. V lost 0 bases to trimming and J lost 4 bases, with 4 bases between them.

V is TRBV5-4 and J is TRBJ2-7, with TRBD1 as a possible D gene (6 bases). Germline CDR1 SGHNT, CDR2 YYREEE (reference sequence). V was clipped by 0 bases and J by 7 bases, with 17 bases between them. The CDR3 extends over 15 amino acids. CDR3 DNA sequence: TGTGCCAGCAGCTTGGGGACAGAAAACTTCTCAGAGCAGTACTTC. Its translation: CASSLGTENFSEQYF.